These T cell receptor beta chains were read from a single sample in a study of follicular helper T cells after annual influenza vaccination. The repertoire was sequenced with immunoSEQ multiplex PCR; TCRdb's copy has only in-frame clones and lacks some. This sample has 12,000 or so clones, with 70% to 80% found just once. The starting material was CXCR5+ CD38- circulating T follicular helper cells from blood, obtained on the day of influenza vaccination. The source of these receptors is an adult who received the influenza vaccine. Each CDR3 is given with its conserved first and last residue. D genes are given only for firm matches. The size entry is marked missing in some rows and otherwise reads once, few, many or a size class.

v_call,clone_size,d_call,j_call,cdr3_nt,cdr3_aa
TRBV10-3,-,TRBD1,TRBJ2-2,TGTGCCATACTGAGGGACAGGGACACCGGGGAGCTGTTTTTT,CAILRDRDTGELFF
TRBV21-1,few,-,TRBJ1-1,TGTGCCAGCAGCAAAGAGGGTAAGACTGAAGCTTTCTTT,CASSKEGKTEAFF
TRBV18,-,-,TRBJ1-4,TGTGCCAGCTCACGTACAGGGCCCCCTAATGAAAAACTGTTTTTT,CASSRTGPPNEKLFF
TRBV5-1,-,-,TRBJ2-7,TGCGCCAGCAGCTTCACAGGGCATGGTAGCTACGAGCAGTACTTC,CASSFTGHGSYEQYF
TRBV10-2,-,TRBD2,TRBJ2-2,TGCGCCAGCGACCCGGGACTAGCGGACACCGGGGAGCTGTTTTTT,CASDPGLADTGELFF
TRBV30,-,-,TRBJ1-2,TGTGCCTGGAGGGCCCCTGGGGGGGGTGGCTACACCTTC,CAWRAPGGGGYTF
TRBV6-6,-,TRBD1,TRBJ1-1,TGTGCCAGCAGCCCCCGGGACAGTAAGAACACTGAAGCTTTCTTT,CASSPRDSKNTEAFF
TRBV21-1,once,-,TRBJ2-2,TGTGCCAGCAGCAACGCAACCGGGGAGCTGTTTTTT,CASSNATGELFF
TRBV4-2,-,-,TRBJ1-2,TGTGCCAGCAGCCAATCTTACCCCCAGGAGGGTGGCTACACCTTC,CASSQSYPQEGGYTF
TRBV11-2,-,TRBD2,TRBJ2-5,TGTGCCAGCAGCCCCGCCATGGGAGGGGAGACCCAGTACTTC,CASSPAMGGETQYF
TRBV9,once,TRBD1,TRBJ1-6,TGTGCCAGCAGCGCCCTCGGGACAGGGGATTACACTTCACCCCTCCACTTT,CASSALGTGDYTSPLHF
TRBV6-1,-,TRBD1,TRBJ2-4,TGTGCCAGCAGCCTACATGGGACAGGGAAAAACATTCAGTACTTC,CASSLHGTGKNIQYF
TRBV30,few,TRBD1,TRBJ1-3,TGTGCCTGGAGTCGACAGGGGATCGGTAACACCATATATTTT,CAWSRQGIGNTIYF
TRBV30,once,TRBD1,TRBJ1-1,TGTGCCTGGCTTACAGGGGGGGCAGCTTTCTTT,CAWLTGGAAFF
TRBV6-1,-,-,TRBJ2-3,TGTGCCAGCTTGAAAGGAGGGGCAGCCAGCGATACGCAGTATTTT,CASLKGGAASDTQYF
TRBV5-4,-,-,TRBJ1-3,TGTGCCAGCAGTCTGCGCTCCTCTGGAAACACCATATATTTT,CASSLRSSGNTIYF
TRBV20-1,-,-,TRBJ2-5,TGCAGTGCTGTAAGGGAGACCCAGTACTTC,CSAVRETQYF
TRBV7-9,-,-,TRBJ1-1,TGTGCCAGCAGCTTAGTGGCGGGACGCGCTGAAGCTTTCTTT,CASSLVAGRAEAFF
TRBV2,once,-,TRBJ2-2,TGTGCCAGCAAATTCACCGGGGAGCTGTTTTTT,CASKFTGELFF
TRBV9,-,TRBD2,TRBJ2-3,TGTGCCAGCGAGCGTAGCGGGGGGGCGGGGAGCACAGATACGCAGTATTTT,CASERSGGAGSTDTQYF
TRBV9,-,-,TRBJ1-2,TGTGCCAGCAGCCCTCTGGGGGGAAACTATGGCTACACCTTC,CASSPLGGNYGYTF
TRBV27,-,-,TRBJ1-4,TGTGCCAGCAGTTTATTCTACAGAGCAACTAATGAAAAACTGTTTTTT,CASSLFYRATNEKLFF
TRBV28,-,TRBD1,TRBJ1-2,TGTGCCAGCAGCCGGGTATCCGAGGGGGCGGGTGGCTACACCTTC,CASSRVSEGAGGYTF
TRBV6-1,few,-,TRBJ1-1,TGTGCCAGCACCCGGGGGGCTGAAGCTTTCTTT,CASTRGAEAFF
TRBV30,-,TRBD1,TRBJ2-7,TGTGCCTGGCGTTCCCCGGGACAGGGGATCGGCGAGCAGTACTTC,CAWRSPGQGIGEQYF
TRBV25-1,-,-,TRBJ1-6,TGTGCCAGCAGTGCTCGGGGCTTCTCCTATAATTCACCCCTCCACTTT,CASSARGFSYNSPLHF
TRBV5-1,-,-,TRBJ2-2,TGCGCCAGCAGCTTGGTTAGTTCCATGTCGTCCGGGGAGCTGTTTTTT,CASSLVSSMSSGELFF
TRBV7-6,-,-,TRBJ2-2,TGTGCCAGCAGCCCCGGGGACCCCGTTTTACCCGGGGAGCTGTTTTTT,CASSPGDPVLPGELFF
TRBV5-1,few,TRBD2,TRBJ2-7,TGCGCCAGCAAAGGTAGCGGGGGGCGCTACGAGCAGTACTTC,CASKGSGGRYEQYF
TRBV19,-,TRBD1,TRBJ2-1,TGTGCCAGTAGTAATTACGGGACAGGTATTTCTGAGCAGTTCTTC,CASSNYGTGISEQFF
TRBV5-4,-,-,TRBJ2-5,TGTGCCAGCAGCTTGGACCACCAAGAGACCCAGTACTTC,CASSLDHQETQYF
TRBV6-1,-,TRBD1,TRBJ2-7,TGTGCCAGCAGTGCTAAGGGACAGTACACTTCTACGCAGTACTTC,CASSAKGQYTSTQYF
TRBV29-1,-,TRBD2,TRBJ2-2,TGCAGCGCCCGATCCGGACTAGCGGCGAACACCGGGGAGCTGTTTTTT,CSARSGLAANTGELFF
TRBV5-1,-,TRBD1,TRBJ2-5,TGCGCCAGCAGCTCCGGGACAGGGGTTTCAAGGACCCAGTACTTC,CASSSGTGVSRTQYF
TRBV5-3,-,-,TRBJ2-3,TGTGCCAGAAGATCCTTCACAATCAGGGGCACAGATACGCAGTATTTT,CARRSFTIRGTDTQYF
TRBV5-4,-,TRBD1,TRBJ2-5,TGTGCCAGCAGCCGCGGACAGGGGAAGAGAGAGACCCAGTACTTC,CASSRGQGKRETQYF
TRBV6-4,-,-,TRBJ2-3,TGTGCCAGCAGTGCGGGAGATACGCAGTATTTT,CASSAGDTQYF
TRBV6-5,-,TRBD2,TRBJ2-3,TGTGCCAGCGGGTCTCTAGCGGGGGGGCCAGATACGCAGTATTTT,CASGSLAGGPDTQYF
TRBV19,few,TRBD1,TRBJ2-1,TGTGCCAGCCAGGGACAGGGGGCAGAGGAGCAGTTCTTC,CASQGQGAEEQFF
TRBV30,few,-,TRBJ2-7,TGTGCCTGGAGTGTACTAAGAGGGACACGAGCCTACGAGCAGTACTTC,CAWSVLRGTRAYEQYF
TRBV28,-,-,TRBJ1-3,TGTGCCAGCAGTCCCCCGGGAGACTCTGGAAACACCATATATTTT,CASSPPGDSGNTIYF
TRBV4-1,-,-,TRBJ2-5,TGCGCCAGCAGCCAAGAAAAGCCTGGCGGAAGGGAGACCCAGTACTTC,CASSQEKPGGRETQYF
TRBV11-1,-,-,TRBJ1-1,TGTGCCAGCGCAGAGACAGGCCGGAACACTGAAGCTTTCTTT,CASAETGRNTEAFF
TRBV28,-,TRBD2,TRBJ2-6,TGTGCCAGCAGTGCAGCCGGACTAGCGGGGGGAAGTGGGGCCAACGTCCTGACTTTC,CASSAAGLAGGSGANVLTF
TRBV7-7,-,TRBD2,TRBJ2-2,TGTGCCAGCAGCTTAAGGGCTAGCGGGACCGGGGAGCTGTTTTTT,CASSLRASGTGELFF
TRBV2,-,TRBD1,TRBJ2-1,TGTGCCAGCAGCCGGGACAGGGGTGGAGTGAATGAGCAGTTCTTC,CASSRDRGGVNEQFF
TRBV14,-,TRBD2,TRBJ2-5,TGTGCCAGCAGCCGTTTCCCGAGGCGGGGGGGCCAAGAGACCCAGTACTTC,CASSRFPRRGGQETQYF
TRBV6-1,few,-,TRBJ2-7,TGTGCCAGCAGTGCGAGACAGGCCCTCGAGCAGTACTTC,CASSARQALEQYF
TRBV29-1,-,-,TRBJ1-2,TGCAGCGTTGGCGCCAGGCCGGGCTACACCTTC,CSVGARPGYTF
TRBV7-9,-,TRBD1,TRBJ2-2,TGTGCCAGCAGCCCTGGACAGGGAAGGGACACCGGGGAGCTGTTTTTT,CASSPGQGRDTGELFF
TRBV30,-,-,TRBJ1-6,TGTGCCTGGAGTGTACAAGGACGCAAGAGCTCCTATAATTCACCCCTCCACTTT,CAWSVQGRKSSYNSPLHF
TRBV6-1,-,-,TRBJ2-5,TGTGCCAGCACACTAAACGGGGAGACCCAGTACTTC,CASTLNGETQYF
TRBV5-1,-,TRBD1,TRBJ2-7,TGCGCCAGCAGCTTCGACAGGGGGGTGCGAGAGCAGTACTTC,CASSFDRGVREQYF
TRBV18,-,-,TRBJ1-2,TGTGCCAGCTCGCCCGACAGAGAGATATATGGCTACACCTTC,CASSPDREIYGYTF